The subject of this entry is one T cell receptor beta chain. Its specificity is unknown. This sample is part of a study of human CD8 memory T cell subsets. The study, taken as a whole, reports: T cell repertoires from the stem-like memory and precursor exhausted subsets showed minimal mutual overlap.

The TCR beta sequencing libraries came from UMI-labeled 5' RACE. TCRdb re-called the 5' RACE reads and catalogs CDR3 proteins one per entry, DNA excluded. The record lists under 11,000 distinct CDR3 sequences, of which the ten most abundant hold just over 20%. The CDR3 sequence is 13 residues long. Germline CDR1 LNHDA, CDR2 SQIVND (reference sequence). The starting material, duplicate vials of some 140,000 sorted CD8+ T cells per subset, provided the RNA. The sequencing sample was made of CD8+ T cells from PBMCs. This receptor was obtained from a human donor in good health. V and J are TRBV19 and TRBJ2-7; there is no DNA to check the TCRdb D call of TRBD1. The CDR3 protein is CASSAGLIYEQYF. The variable domain in full, completed from reference TRBV19 and TRBJ2-7, reads DGGITQSPKYLFRKEGQNVTLSCEQNLNHDAMYWYRQDPGQGLRLIYYSQIVNDFQKGDIAEGYSVSREKKESFPLTVTSAQKNPTAFYLCASSAGLIYEQYFGPGTRLTVT.